Sequencing of this T cell receptor beta chain was carried out in a study of T cells in pancreatic ductal adenocarcinoma. Study-level points and caveats: Tumor and blood clonality did not differ significantly, about 0.11 versus 0.072. Tumor-versus-blood clonality comparisons may be biased toward lower tumor diversity. Unique clonotypes were 7.5 to 10-fold more numerous in blood than in tumor. The resected pancreatic cancer cohort was biased toward the minority with early-stage disease.

As to this clone: Antigen unknown.

No neoadjuvant therapy was given to the selected pancreatic ductal adenocarcinoma patients before their surgery. Profiled with immunoSEQ multiplex PCR; TCRdb holds only in-frame clones, not every one. In the table there are about 31,000 clones, just over 90% of which are singletons. Germline CDR1 LGHNA, CDR2 YSLEER. This CDR3 has 14 amino acids. Trimming pared 4 bases from V and 0 bases from J, leaving 6 bases between. The V call is TRBV4-3, the J call TRBJ2-2, with D unresolved. This receptor was taken from a human donor with pancreatic ductal adenocarcinoma. Sequencing used PBMCs. The CDR3 sequence: CASSPSTNTGELFF. The CDR3, as DNA: TGCGCCAGCAGCCCTTCAACGAACACCGGGGAGCTGTTTTTT.